The 29 T cell receptor beta chains reported below all come from one sample, sequenced in a study of CD8 T cells in ankylosing spondylitis (dated by TCRdb to the late 2010s). Libraries were constructed by 5' RACE. The sequencing machine was an Illumina HiSeq 2500. TCRdb cleaned the public reads at Q25 with fastp, built clones with MiXCR and kept in-frame beta chains. Here each entry gathers all rows of one CDR3 protein and keeps the most common genes and DNA. In this sample the table shows some 130,000 distinct CDR3 sequences, 7% to 10% of which occur a single time. The ten biggest clones cover roughly 7.2% of the sample. Source material: synovial fluid, either unsorted or a sorted T cell fraction (not recorded which). All receptors derive from a male donor with ankylosing spondylitis.

This clonotype was found many times. The rearrangement links TRBV20-1 to TRBJ1-1, with a tentative D call TRBD1 (5 bases). The germline V gene encodes CDR1 DFQATT and CDR2 SNEGSKA (reference sequence). The V and J ends lost 6 bases and 1 base respectively, with 12 bases between them. The CDR3 spans 13 residues. The CDR3 sequence: CSARQTANTEAFF. As DNA, the CDR3 is TGCAGTGCCCGACAGACCGCGAACACTGAAGCTTTCTTT.

The chain uses TRBV3-1 and TRBJ2-3; D is unresolved. Trimming shortened V by 10 bases and J by 0 bases, and 17 bases separated the two germline ends. Germline V CDR1 and CDR2: LGHDT, YNNKEL (reference sequence). The CDR3 runs 15 residues. CDR3 DNA: TGTGCCACCTCCCACCCGCCCGGGAGCACAGATACGCAGTATTTT. Translated: CATSHPPGSTDTQYF.

V and J are TRBV29-1 and TRBJ2-5, with D hard to call. V gave up 4 bases and J gave up 0 bases, with 9 bases separating them. The germline CDR1 and CDR2 sequences are SQVTM and ANQGSEA. There are 13 residues in the CDR3. The CDR3 DNA reads TGCAGCGTTGTCGATAACTACCAAGAGACCCAGTACTTC. This gives the protein CSVVDNYQETQYF. The full variable domain, in which reference TRBV29-1 and TRBJ2-5 provide the parts outside the CDR3, is SAVISQKPSRDICQRGTSLTIQCQVDSQVTMMFWYRQQPGQSLTLIATANQGSEATYESGFVIDKFPISRPNLTFSTLTVSNMSPEDSSIYLCSVVDNYQETQYFGPGTRLLVL.

In this sample, this clonotype turned up many times. The genes are TRBV7-2 and TRBJ1-6; 8 bases fit TRBD1. In germline, CDR1 is SGHTA, CDR2 FQGNSA. This CDR3 is 17 amino acids long. V trimming: 5 bases; J trimming: 11 bases; junction bases outside the gene matches: 17. The CDR3 DNA reads TGTGCCAGCAGCGTCAACAGGGGGGGAATTTTCAATACACCCCTCCACTTT. Translating gives CASSVNRGGIFNTPLHF.

This clonotype has a handful of counts. The V call is TRBV27, the J call TRBJ2-2; D is undetermined. Germline assignment: CDR1 MNHEY and CDR2 SMNVEV (reference sequence). V lost 4 bases, J lost 7 bases, and 10 bases lay in between. This CDR3 comprises 13 residues. The CDR3 loop reads CASSSRPRGELFF. The CDR3 DNA reads as TGTGCCAGCAGTTCCAGACCGCGCGGGGAGCTGTTTTTT.

The chain joins TRBV5-4 to TRBJ2-1; TRBD2 aligns across 10 bases. The CDR3 is 14 amino acids. J gave up 5 bases and V 4 bases, and 3 bases lay outside the gene matches. Looked up from germline, CDR1 is SGHNT and CDR2 is YYREEE (reference sequence). The CDR3 DNA sequence: TGTGCCAGCAGCCTCGGACTAGCGGACAATGAGCAGTTCTTC. It encodes CASSLGLADNEQFF.

The chain has TRBV20-1 and TRBJ1-1, with no clear D. Germline lookup yields CDR1 DFQATT and CDR2 SNEGSKA (reference sequence). This CDR3 has 15 residues. V lost 5 bases, J lost 5 bases, and 21 bases lay in between. Here the CDR3 DNA reads TGCAGTGCTCGAGGGTATCAGTGGAGTAAAACTGAAGCTTTCTTT. As protein: CSARGYQWSKTEAFF.

This clonotype was counted at least ten times. The chain is built from TRBV4-1 and TRBJ2-7; TRBD1 agrees at 10 bases. The V and J ends lost 4 bases and 3 bases, in that order; junction bases with no gene match: 6. Per germline, CDR1 MGHRA and CDR2 YSYEKL. CDR3 size: 15 residues. DNA of the CDR3: TGCGCCAGCAGCCTAGAGACAGGGGGCCTCTACGAGCAGTACTTC. Its protein product is CASSLETGGLYEQYF.

This clonotype was detected ten times or more. The V and J genes are TRBV7-2 and TRBJ2-7, with TRBD2 matching over 7 bases. V shed 1 base and J 4 bases; nucleotides not matched to a gene: 13. The CDR3 has 17 residues. Germline-derived CDR1 and CDR2 are SGHTA and FQGNSA. CDR3 nucleotides: TGTGCCAGCAGCTTAGTTTTTGGGGGGGGTGCCCGTTACGAGCAGTACTTC. It translates to CASSLVFGGGARYEQYF.

This clonotype was observed at least ten times. The rearrangement uses TRBV9 and TRBJ2-7; D may match TRBD1 or TRBD2 (5 bases each). CDR1 and CDR2 from the germline V gene are SGDLS and YYNGEE. The CDR3 is made up of 15 amino acids. The V end was cut by 4 bases, the J end by 2 bases, with 16 bases between. This CDR3 is CASSPRDGKTYEQYF. The CDR3, as DNA: TGTGCCAGCAGCCCCCGGGACGGTAAGACCTACGAGCAGTACTTC.

The chain has TRBV7-9 and TRBJ1-4; D perhaps matches TRBD1 (6 bases). The CDR3 runs 16 residues. Trimming left V 4 bases short and J 2 bases short, with 14 bases between. Germline CDR1 is SEHNR and CDR2 is FQNEAQ (reference sequence). In DNA, the CDR3 is TGTGCCAGCAGCTCTTGGGGGGCATGGACTAATGAAAAACTGTTTTTT. Translated: CASSSWGAWTNEKLFF.

At least ten counts were recorded for this clonotype. V is TRBV28 and J is TRBJ2-7; possibly TRBD2 for D (6 bases). There are 14 residues in the CDR3. V lost 7 bases, J lost 1 base, and 14 bases lay in between. Looked up from germline, CDR1 is MDHEN and CDR2 is SYDVKM. The CDR3 loop reads CASKTTGESYEQYF. CDR3 coding DNA: TGTGCCAGCAAGACCACGGGGGAGTCCTACGAGCAGTACTTC.

The table lists this clonotype with many counts. V is TRBV9 and J is TRBJ2-3; D perhaps matches TRBD2 (6 bases). From germline, CDR1 is SGDLS and CDR2 YYNGEE. The V end lost 4 bases, the J end lost 1 base, and 16 bases lay between the germline ends. The CDR3 has 16 residues. CDR3 protein: CASSPRLDAGTDTQYF. CDR3 nucleotide sequence: TGTGCCAGCAGCCCTCGACTAGACGCCGGCACAGATACGCAGTATTTT.

This clonotype showed up just a few times. The chain carries TRBV6-5 and TRBJ1-2; D perhaps matches TRBD1 (6 bases). This CDR3 comprises 16 residues. Germline assignment: CDR1 MNHEY and CDR2 SVGAGI. V was pared by 1 base and J by 2 bases, with 14 bases between. The chain's CDR3 is CASSYFTLTGNYGYTF. The CDR3 nucleotides read TGTGCCAGCAGTTACTTCACACTAACAGGGAACTATGGCTACACCTTC.

This clonotype was picked up a small number of times. The rearrangement uses TRBV6-5 and TRBJ2-2; 8 bases match TRBD1. Unmatched junction bases numbered 6, after V lost 4 bases and J lost 5 bases. Germline CDR1 MNHEY, CDR2 SVGAGI. This CDR3 comprises 15 residues. The DNA for the CDR3 is TGTGCCAGCAGTTTCGACAGGGGAAAAACCGGGGAGCTGTTTTTT. Translation: CASSFDRGKTGELFF.

This clonotype has at least ten counts. The chain is built from TRBV7-2 and TRBJ2-7, with D maybe TRBD2 (5 bases). The CDR3 sequence is 16 residues long. The V gene's germline CDR1 is SGHTA and CDR2 FQGNSA. Trimming cost V 1 base and J 1 base, with 14 bases left between them. The DNA of the CDR3 is TGTGCCAGCAGCTTAGTCGCGGGCTACGAGTCCTACGAGCAGTACTTC. It encodes CASSLVAGYESYEQYF.

This clonotype has ten or more counts. The chain links TRBV12-3 or TRBV12-4 to TRBJ1-1; weak D call: TRBD1 (6 bases). This CDR3 comprises 12 residues. The CDR3 DNA is TGTGCTACAGGGCGGGGGAACACTGAAGCTTTCTTT. Protein sequence: CATGRGNTEAFF.

The V and J genes are TRBV9 and TRBJ1-4; D is undetermined. Trimming cost V 5 bases and J 6 bases, with 11 bases left between them. CDR3 length equals 13 residues. Germline V CDR1 and CDR2: SGDLS, YYNGEE. CDR3 DNA: TGTGCCAGCAGGGCGACGACGGATGAAAAACTGTTTTTT. Protein: CASRATTDEKLFF.

This clonotype came up a few times. V gene TRBV20-1 combines with J gene TRBJ2-2; possible D gene TRBD2, 5 bases. The germline V gene encodes CDR1 DFQATT and CDR2 SNEGSKA (reference sequence). This CDR3 is 13 amino acids long. Between the trimmed V and J ends, which lost 6 bases and 7 bases, there was a span of 15 bases. CDR3 sequence reads: CSAPPPSRGELFF. For the CDR3, the DNA is TGCAGTGCCCCCCCTCCTAGCCGCGGGGAGCTGTTTTTT.

This clonotype has a count of ten or more. The chain employs TRBV7-3 and TRBJ2-2; D is perhaps TRBD1 or TRBD2 (5 bases each). Trimming removed 2 bases from V and 10 bases from J, with 11 bases in between. The CDR3 sequence is 13 residues long. Germline V gene lookup returns CDR1 SGHTA and CDR2 FQGTGA. The CDR3 coding sequence is TGTGCCAGCAGCTTAGGGGGAGAAGAGGAGCTGTTTTTT. Protein sequence: CASSLGGEEELFF.

V and J are TRBV18 and TRBJ1-1, with D uncertain. This CDR3 comprises 13 residues. Germline CDR1 KGHSH, CDR2 LQKENI. Trimming shortened V by 6 bases and J by 11 bases, and 19 bases separated the two germline ends. CDR3 sequence: CASSRALDEVAFF. Here the CDR3 DNA reads TGTGCCAGCTCCCGAGCCCTCGATGAGGTCGCTTTCTTT. The full variable domain, completed using reference TRBV18 and TRBJ1-1, is NAGVMQNPRHLVRRRGQEARLRCSPMKGHSHVYWYRQLPEEGLKFMVYLQKENIIDESGMPKERFSAEFPKEGPSILRIQQVVRGDSAAYFCASSRALDEVAFFGQGTRLTVV.

Many counts were recorded for this clonotype. The chain joins TRBV29-1 to TRBJ2-3, with D perhaps matching TRBD1 (6 bases). This CDR3 has 13 amino acids. Trimming shortened V by 5 bases and J by 4 bases, and 13 bases separated the two germline ends. The germline V gene has CDR1 SQVTM and CDR2 ANQGSEA. CDR3 residues: CSVTGYSPDTQYF. In nucleotides, the CDR3 is TGCAGCGTTACAGGGTACTCCCCAGATACGCAGTATTTT.

This clonotype was observed many times. The genes are TRBV3-1 and TRBJ2-7, with TRBD2 matching over 9 bases. The V gene's germline CDR1 is LGHDT and CDR2 YNNKEL (reference sequence). This CDR3 is 16 amino acids long. The J segment lost 3 bases and the V segment lost 5 bases, leaving 11 bases of the junction unmatched. The CDR3 DNA follows: TGTGCCAGCAGCAAAGGGCGCGGGGGGGACAGCTACGAGCAGTACTTC. Translation gives CASSKGRGGDSYEQYF.

This clonotype showed up many times. The V call is TRBV7-2, the J call TRBJ2-7, with TRBD1 identical over 9 bases. With 5 bases clipped from V and 4 bases from J, the junction kept 9 bases outside the gene matches. This CDR3 contains 15 residues. CDR1 and CDR2 from the germline V gene are SGHTA and FQGNSA. The CDR3 nucleotides are TGTGCCAGCAGCATCCAGAAGGGGACAGGGTACGAGCAGTACTTC. Amino acid sequence: CASSIQKGTGYEQYF.

This clonotype was seen repeatedly, ten times or more. This sequence joins TRBV6-5 and TRBJ1-1, with D uncertain. The CDR3 extends over 13 amino acids. Germline CDR1 and CDR2: MNHEY and SVGAGI. The V and J ends lost 2 bases and 1 base respectively, with 5 bases between them. The CDR3 loop reads CASSYRPNTEAFF. The CDR3 nucleotides read TGTGCCAGCAGTTACCGGCCGAACACTGAAGCTTTCTTT.

The chain has TRBV9 and TRBJ1-3, with D possibly TRBD1 on 5 matching bases. Trimming removed 0 bases at V and 0 bases at J, with 13 bases between. The CDR3 has 17 residues. In germline, CDR1 is SGDLS, CDR2 YYNGEE. The CDR3 sequence: CASSVGSGGGSGNTIYF. CDR3 DNA sequence: TGTGCCAGCAGCGTAGGATCCGGGGGAGGCTCTGGAAACACCATATATTTT.

This clonotype was observed many times. The CDR3 loop reads CASRLGQGNTEAFF. The CDR3 nucleotides are TGTGCCAGCAGACTCGGACAGGGCAACACTGAAGCTTTCTTT. V is TRBV6-5 and J is TRBJ1-1; 8 bases match TRBD1. This CDR3 region has 14 residues. Germline V gene sequence: CDR1 MNHEY, CDR2 SVGAGI. V was pared by 6 bases and J by 2 bases, with 5 bases of the junction left unmatched.

This clonotype was recorded many times. The chain has TRBV7-2 and TRBJ1-2, with D hard to call. The length of the CDR3 is 15 residues. Looked up from germline, CDR1 is SGHTA and CDR2 is FQGNSA. The germline V and J ends were trimmed by 5 bases and 5 bases, with 18 bases remaining between them. As DNA, the CDR3 is TGTGCCAGCAGCACCAGGACGTTGGCGATTTATGGCTACACCTTC. This codes for CASSTRTLAIYGYTF.

The V gene is TRBV7-2, the J gene TRBJ2-2; TRBD2 matches at 7 bases. Germline V gene data show CDR1 as SGHTA and CDR2 as FQGNSA. The CDR3 length is 14 residues. V was clipped by 2 bases and J by 6 bases; unmatched bases: 3. The CDR3 region is CASSLQGGPGELFF. The CDR3 DNA follows: TGTGCCAGCAGCTTACAGGGAGGGCCCGGGGAGCTGTTTTTT.